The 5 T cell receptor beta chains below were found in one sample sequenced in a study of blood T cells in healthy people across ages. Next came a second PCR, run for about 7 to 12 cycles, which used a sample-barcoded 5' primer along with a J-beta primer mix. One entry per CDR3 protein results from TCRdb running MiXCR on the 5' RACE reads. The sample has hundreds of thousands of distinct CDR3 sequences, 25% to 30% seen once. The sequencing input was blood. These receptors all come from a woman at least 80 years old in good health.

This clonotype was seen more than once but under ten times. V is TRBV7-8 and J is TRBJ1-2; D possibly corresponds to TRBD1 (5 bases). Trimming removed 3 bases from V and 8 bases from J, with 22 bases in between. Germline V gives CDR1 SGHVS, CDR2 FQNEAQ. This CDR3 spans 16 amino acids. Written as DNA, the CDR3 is TGTGCCAGCAGCTTCTCTACCGGGACCCAAAGCGGGGGCTACACCTTC. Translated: CASSFSTGTQSGGYTF.

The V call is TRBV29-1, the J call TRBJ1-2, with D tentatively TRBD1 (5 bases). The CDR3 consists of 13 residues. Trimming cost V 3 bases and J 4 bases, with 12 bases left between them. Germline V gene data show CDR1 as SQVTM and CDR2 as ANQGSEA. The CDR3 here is CSVEAQVGYGYTF. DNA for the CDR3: TGCAGCGTTGAGGCACAGGTGGGCTATGGCTACACCTTC.

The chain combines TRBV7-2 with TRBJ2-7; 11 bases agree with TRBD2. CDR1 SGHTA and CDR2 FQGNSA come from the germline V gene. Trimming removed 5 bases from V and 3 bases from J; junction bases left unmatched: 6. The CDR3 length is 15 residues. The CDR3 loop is CASSPTSGSGYEQYF. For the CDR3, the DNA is TGTGCCAGCAGCCCAACTAGCGGGAGTGGCTACGAGCAGTACTTC. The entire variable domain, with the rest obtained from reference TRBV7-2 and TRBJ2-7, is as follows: GAGVSQSPSNKVTEKGKDVELRCDPISGHTALYWYRQSLGQGLEFLIYFQGNSAPDKSGLPSDRFSAERTGGSVSTLTIQRTQQEDSAVYLCASSPTSGSGYEQYFGPGTRLTVT.

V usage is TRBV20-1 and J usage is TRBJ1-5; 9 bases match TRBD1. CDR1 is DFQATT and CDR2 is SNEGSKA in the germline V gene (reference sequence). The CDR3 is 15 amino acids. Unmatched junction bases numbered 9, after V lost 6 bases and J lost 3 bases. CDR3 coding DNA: TGCAGTGCGCCTCAACAGGGGGCGACCAATCAGCCCCAGCATTTT. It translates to CSAPQQGATNQPQHF.

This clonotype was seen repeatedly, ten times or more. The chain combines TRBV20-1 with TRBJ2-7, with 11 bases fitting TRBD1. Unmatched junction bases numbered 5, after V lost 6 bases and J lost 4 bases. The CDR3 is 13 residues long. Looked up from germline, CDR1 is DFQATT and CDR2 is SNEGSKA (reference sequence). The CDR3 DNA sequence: TGCAGTGCGTGGACAGGGGGCACGTACGAGCAGTACTTC. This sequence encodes CSAWTGGTYEQYF.